Sequencing of this TCR beta chain was carried out in a study of blood T cell repertoires in COVID-19. Study background: Material from acute and convalescent COVID-19 was sourced from the United States, Italy and Spain.

Per the original data handling: Nucleated cell number was recorded as an estimate derived from reference gene primer amplification. Measured with immunoSEQ multiplex PCR; TCRdb has only the in-frame clones, and not every one. V and J calls and clone size are given by that table; D and trimming were obtained from the DNA. The profile shows approximately 150,000 clones, about 90% of them singletons. Sequenced: peripheral blood. This TCR derives from a woman aged 45-65 years with acute or convalescent COVID-19.

This CDR3 reads CASSPPGTRAETQYF. Here the CDR3 DNA reads TGCGCCAGCAGCCCCCCCGGGACTAGGGCGGAGACCCAGTACTTC. The rearrangement links TRBV5-1 to TRBJ2-5, with 8 bases matching TRBD2. This CDR3 region has 15 residues. Trimming took 4 bases from V and 5 from J; bases not matched to a gene: 10. Germline V gene data show CDR1 as SGHRS and CDR2 as YFSETQ.